This T cell receptor (beta chain) comes out of a study of blood T cell repertoires in COVID-19. As for the study in general: Both acute and convalescent COVID-19 samples were obtained from the United States, Italy and Spain. From T cells, B-cell-depleted T cells, or PBMCs came the material, which was cDNA or gDNA.

The CDR3 runs to 14 residues. CDR1 is LNHDA, CDR2 SQIVND, per germline (reference sequence). V was shortened by 7 bases and J by 9 bases, with 21 bases between the two germline ends. Per the authors' pipeline: Researchers report that nucleated cell counts were estimated from reference gene primer amplification. The protocol was immunoSEQ multiplex PCR, while the TCRdb copy is restricted to in-frame clones and leaves out a portion. V and J calls and clone size are given by that table; D and trimming were obtained from the DNA. There are about 110,000 clones in the sample; approximately 84% occur only once, and 5.5% to 8.5% lies in the top ten.

The sequence was collected from a woman aged 50 to 65 with acute or convalescent COVID-19. The chain joins TRBV19 to TRBJ1-2; unclear D gene. Sequencing was performed on peripheral blood. CDR3 DNA sequence: TGTGCCAGTAAGTCCCCCAGCGGTATAGGGAGCTACACCTTC. It yields the protein CASKSPSGIGSYTF.